These T cell receptor beta chains were read from a single sample in a study of identical twins. TCRdb used MiXCR to reprocess the 5' RACE reads, holding one entry per CDR3 protein. Of 350,000 to 400,000 distinct CDR3 sequences in the sample, approximately 10% were seen once. The sequencing sample was made of naive T cells sorted from blood. These receptors were collected from a woman in her forties or fifties in good health. Both conserved end residues are part of each CDR3. Each record gives: CDR3 protein, CDR3 DNA, clone size, D gene, J gene, V gene. A D gene is named only where the DNA matches it firmly. For some rows the clone size is stated as once, few or many, or as a class when expanded; others skip it.

CASGFALGPPYF | TGTGCTAGTGGTTTCGCCCTCGGCCCACCTTACTTC | - | - | TRBJ2-1 | TRBV12-5
CASSLGGRANEQYF | TGTGCCAGCAGTTTAGGCGGGAGGGCCAACGAGCAGTACTTC | many | TRBD2 | TRBJ2-7 | TRBV27
CASSGGAGELFF | TGTGCCAGTAGTGGAGGGGCCGGGGAGCTGTTTTTT | - | - | TRBJ2-2 | TRBV19
CASSESGSGANVLTF | TGTGCCAGCAGTGAATCGGGCTCTGGGGCCAACGTCCTGACTTTC | - | - | TRBJ2-6 | TRBV25-1
CASSFVLWAGTGNTIYF | TGTGCCAGCAGCTTCGTTCTGTGGGCAGGCACTGGAAACACCATATATTTT | few | - | TRBJ1-3 | TRBV5-5
CASSLESLNTGELFF | TGTGCCAGCAGCTTGGAGAGCTTGAACACCGGGGAGCTGTTTTTT | few | - | TRBJ2-2 | TRBV5-5
CASSFRDRLYEQYF | TGCGCCAGCAGCTTCCGGGACAGACTCTACGAGCAGTACTTC | - | TRBD1 | TRBJ2-7 | TRBV5-1
CATSRDFAGEQFF | TGTGCCACCAGCAGAGATTTCGCGGGTGAGCAGTTCTTC | many | - | TRBJ2-1 | TRBV15
CASRGASGIVDTQYF | TGTGCCAGCAGGGGGGCTAGCGGGATCGTGGATACGCAGTATTTT | few | TRBD2 | TRBJ2-3 | TRBV27
CSARTPFEKQFF | TGCAGTGCTAGGACTCCTTTTGAAAAGCAGTTCTTC | few | - | TRBJ2-1 | TRBV20-1
CATSGGQGSWNEQFF | TGTGCCACCAGTGGGGGACAGGGGAGTTGGAATGAGCAGTTCTTC | - | TRBD1 | TRBJ2-1 | TRBV24-1
CSARMGQGYNEQFF | TGCAGTGCTAGGATGGGACAGGGATACAATGAGCAGTTCTTC | - | TRBD1 | TRBJ2-1 | TRBV20-1
CASSNRALGGELFF | TGTGCCAGCAGCAACCGGGCCCTAGGGGGGGAGCTGTTTTTT | - | - | TRBJ2-2 | TRBV3-1
CASSTLDRNQPQHF | TGTGCCAGCAGTACCCTGGACAGGAATCAGCCCCAGCATTTT | many | TRBD1 | TRBJ1-5 | TRBV27
CASSKGEAGSLTDTQYF | TGTGCCAGCAGCAAAGGAGAAGCGGGATCCCTCACAGATACGCAGTATTTT | - | - | TRBJ2-3 | TRBV21-1
CASSPRGQGSYNEQFF | TGTGCCAGCAGCCCGCGGGGGCAGGGCTCCTACAATGAGCAGTTCTTC | few | - | TRBJ2-1 | TRBV7-2
CSARGLSHPYEQYF | TGCAGTGCTAGGGGACTTAGCCATCCCTACGAGCAGTACTTC | - | - | TRBJ2-7 | TRBV20-1
CASSHARRGFGGGDTEAFF | TGTGCCAGCAGCCACGCGCGAAGGGGGTTTGGGGGAGGAGACACTGAAGCTTTCTTT | many | - | TRBJ1-1 | TRBV12-3/TRBV12-4
CASSPLLAGVYNEQFF | TGTGCCAGCTCACCACTACTAGCGGGGGTCTACAATGAGCAGTTCTTC | few | TRBD2 | TRBJ2-1 | TRBV18
CASSLGAFDNEQFF | TGCGCCAGCAGCTTAGGGGCCTTCGACAATGAGCAGTTCTTC | many | - | TRBJ2-1 | TRBV5-1
CSARDPRPARLNVYGYTF | TGCAGTGCTAGAGATCCCCGACCAGCGCGCCTTAATGTGTATGGCTACACCTTC | - | - | TRBJ1-2 | TRBV20-1
CASSLARLAAPIISYEQYF | TGTGCCAGCAGCTTGGCGAGACTAGCGGCACCCATAATTTCCTACGAGCAGTACTTC | - | TRBD2 | TRBJ2-7 | TRBV5-5
CATKGDHEQFF | TGTGCCACAAAGGGGGACCATGAGCAGTTCTTC | - | - | TRBJ2-1 | TRBV7-9
CSARGGMNTEAFF | TGCAGTGCTAGAGGGGGGATGAACACTGAAGCTTTCTTT | many | - | TRBJ1-1 | TRBV20-1
CAFSKGDSYEQYF | TGTGCCTTCTCAAAAGGGGACTCCTACGAGCAGTACTTC | - | - | TRBJ2-7 | TRBV10-3
CASPPQMSGITDTQYF | TGTGCCAGCCCCCCGCAAATGAGCGGAATCACAGATACGCAGTATTTT | few | - | TRBJ2-3 | TRBV28
CSATIVAGGPGETQYF | TGCAGTGCCACTATTGTGGCGGGAGGGCCGGGAGAGACCCAGTACTTC | few | TRBD2 | TRBJ2-5 | TRBV20-1
CASSFVALNSSYNEQFF | TGTGCCAGCAGTTTCGTGGCGTTAAATAGCTCCTACAATGAGCAGTTCTTC | - | - | TRBJ2-1 | TRBV12-3/TRBV12-4
CASSTRDYTDTQYF | TGTGCCAGCAGTACCCGGGACTATACAGATACGCAGTATTTT | many | TRBD2 | TRBJ2-3 | TRBV12-3/TRBV12-4
CASSFGLGGYNEQFF | TGCGCCAGCAGCTTCGGACTAGGAGGGTACAATGAGCAGTTCTTC | many | TRBD2 | TRBJ2-1 | TRBV5-1
CASSASQVSYNEQFF | TGTGCCAGCAGCGCCTCTCAGGTTTCCTACAATGAGCAGTTCTTC | - | - | TRBJ2-1 | TRBV9
CASSFGLPNEQFF | TGTGCCAGCAGCTTCGGGCTTCCCAATGAGCAGTTCTTC | - | - | TRBJ2-1 | TRBV7-2
CASSPAGDGELFF | TGCGCCAGCAGCCCGGCTGGGGACGGGGAGCTGTTTTTT | few | - | TRBJ2-2 | TRBV4-1
CASSRDRTLRYEQFF | TGCGCCAGCAGCAGGGACAGGACATTACGCTATGAGCAGTTCTTC | - | TRBD1 | TRBJ2-1 | TRBV5-1
CASRVSGRNTGELFF | TGTGCCAGCAGGGTTAGCGGGAGGAACACCGGGGAGCTGTTTTTT | many | TRBD2 | TRBJ2-2 | TRBV6-1
CASSLGRGGGTEAFF | TGTGCCAGCAGTTTAGGCAGGGGTGGTGGCACTGAAGCTTTCTTT | few | - | TRBJ1-1 | TRBV27
CASSQPRRGEGRNEQFF | TGTGCCAGCAGCCAGCCCCGGCGGGGGGAGGGACGAAATGAGCAGTTCTTC | few | TRBD2 | TRBJ2-1 | TRBV4-2
CASRGTASRTEAFF | TGTGCCAGTCGTGGGACGGCTTCGCGCACTGAAGCTTTCTTT | - | - | TRBJ1-1 | TRBV6-5
CASSRAGRNEQFF | TGTGCCAGCAGCCGCGCTGGGAGGAATGAGCAGTTCTTC | - | - | TRBJ2-1 | TRBV7-2
CASSPIASGSHGELFF | TGTGCCAGCTCACCAATAGCTAGCGGGAGCCACGGGGAGCTGTTTTTT | - | TRBD2 | TRBJ2-2 | TRBV18
CASSPQTGTGLVGYTF | TGTGCCAGCAGCCCTCAGACCGGGACAGGGCTGGTCGGCTACACCTTC | many | TRBD1 | TRBJ1-2 | TRBV9
CASSLRQTSGNTIYF | TGTGCCAGCAGTTTACGCCAAACCTCTGGAAACACCATATATTTT | few | - | TRBJ1-3 | TRBV12-3/TRBV12-4
CASSRSGLRGLTTTDTQYF | TGCGCCAGCAGCCGTTCCGGGCTCCGGGGCCTTACAACCACAGATACGCAGTATTTT | many | - | TRBJ2-3 | TRBV5-1
CASSYSNLAGVTYNEQFF | TGTGCCAGCAGTTACTCGAATCTAGCGGGAGTCACCTACAATGAGCAGTTCTTC | - | TRBD2 | TRBJ2-1 | TRBV6-5
CATTRPGLQLFHGELFF | TGTGCCACCACAAGACCGGGACTACAGCTTTTTCACGGGGAGCTGTTTTTT | few | TRBD2 | TRBJ2-2 | TRBV24-1
CASSLSPGTNEQYF | TGCGCCAGCAGCTTGTCCCCAGGAACCAACGAGCAGTACTTC | few | - | TRBJ2-7 | TRBV5-1
CATLTSGNTIYF | TGTGCCACCCTAACCTCTGGAAACACCATATATTTT | many | - | TRBJ1-3 | TRBV10-3
CASMGGGLTSGNTIYF | TGCGCCAGCATGGGGGGAGGACTTACCTCTGGAAACACCATATATTTT | - | - | TRBJ1-3 | TRBV5-1
CASSFIINTGELFF | TGTGCCAGCAGCTTCATAATTAACACCGGGGAGCTGTTTTTT | - | - | TRBJ2-2 | TRBV7-9
CASSPPGSGRAGELFF | TGTGCCAGCAGCCCCCCTGGTAGCGGGAGGGCCGGGGAGCTGTTTTTT | - | TRBD2 | TRBJ2-2 | TRBV27
CASRYRGSQETQYF | TGTGCCAGCAGATACAGGGGCTCTCAAGAGACCCAGTACTTC | - | TRBD1 | TRBJ2-5 | TRBV7-8
CATSDPTGTGRDEQYF | TGTGCCACCAGTGACCCTACCGGGACAGGCAGAGACGAGCAGTACTTC | many | TRBD1 | TRBJ2-7 | TRBV24-1
CASSLGQLTGELFF | TGCGCCAGCAGCTTGGGACAGCTCACCGGGGAGCTGTTTTTT | many | - | TRBJ2-2 | TRBV5-1
CASSRGQGDGTDTQYF | TGTGCCAGCAGCAGGGGACAGGGGGATGGCACAGATACGCAGTATTTT | many | - | TRBJ2-3 | TRBV21-1
CASSPGLAGGAREQFF | TGTGCCAGCAGTCCCGGACTAGCGGGAGGTGCGAGAGAGCAGTTCTTC | few | TRBD2 | TRBJ2-1 | TRBV12-3/TRBV12-4